A selection of T cell receptor beta chains follows, all from one sample in a study of cytomegalovirus exposure and HLA in healthy donors. TCRdb's table, derived via immunoSEQ multiplex PCR, lists solely in-frame clones and lacks some. The sample holds 100,000 to 150,000 clones, 80% seen once. Sequences were obtained from PBMCs. These receptors were taken from a woman in her thirties or forties in good health and CMV-seronegative. The CDR3 runs from the conserved cysteine through the conserved F or W. The order of the fields is J gene, clone size, V gene, D gene, CDR3 DNA, CDR3 protein. The D gene is left open where the match is weak. Expanded clones are given a class, and other clones once, few, many or no size at all.

TRBJ2-2 . TRBV19 TRBD1 TGTGCCAGTAGGACAGGGGGCGGTGGGACCGGGGAGCTGTTTTTT CASRTGGGGTGELFF
TRBJ2-7 . TRBV6-8 . TGTGCCAGCAGTTGGGACACTCCCTACGAGCAGTACTTC CASSWDTPYEQYF
TRBJ2-1 . TRBV7-9 . TGTGCCAGCAGCATGAGTTTTGGGGGGGCCCTCGGGTACAATGAGCAGTTCTTC CASSMSFGGALGYNEQFF
TRBJ2-3 few TRBV4-2 . TGTGCCAGCAGCCAAGGGAGCTTTACAGATACGCAGTATTTT CASSQGSFTDTQYF
TRBJ2-3 . TRBV9 TRBD2 TGTGCCAGCGGAATTAGCGGGAAAGATACGCAGTATTTT CASGISGKDTQYF
TRBJ2-7 . TRBV4-3 TRBD1 TGCTCCAGCAGCCTAAACAGGGGCTATGGCTACGAGCAGTACTTC CSSSLNRGYGYEQYF
TRBJ2-3 . TRBV7-2 TRBD2 TGTGCCAGCAGCTTCCTAGGGCTTGGACTAGTTCCAGATACGCAGTATTTT CASSFLGLGLVPDTQYF
TRBJ1-5 many TRBV28 . TGTGCCAGCAGAGGGGGATGGGGTCAGCCCCAGCATTTT CASRGGWGQPQHF
TRBJ2-5 . TRBV6-5 TRBD2 TGTGCCAGCAGTTACGGGGGGGTAGGGGAGACCCAGTACTTC CASSYGGVGETQYF
TRBJ2-3 . TRBV9 . TGTGCCAGCAGCGTAGGCGCACGCACCGTAGATACGCAGTATTTT CASSVGARTVDTQYF
TRBJ2-3 . TRBV5-6 TRBD1 TGTGCCAGCAGCTGGAAGACGACAGGGGCGGACACAGATACGCAGTATTTT CASSWKTTGADTDTQYF
TRBJ1-1 . TRBV28 . TGTGCCAGCAGTTTATTTATGGAGAGGAGGAACACTGAAGCTTTCTTT CASSLFMERRNTEAFF
TRBJ2-7 few TRBV18 TRBD1 TGTGCCAGCTCAACCGGGACAGAATCCTACGAGCAGTACTTC CASSTGTESYEQYF
TRBJ2-1 . TRBV4-1 TRBD1 TGCGCCAGCAGCCGTGGACAGGGGGTTGATGAGCAGTTCTTC CASSRGQGVDEQFF
TRBJ1-1 . TRBV18 TRBD1 TGTGCCAGCTCCCCGCCCCAGGGGGCACAGACTGAAGCTTTCTTT CASSPPQGAQTEAFF
TRBJ2-3 . TRBV7-9 TRBD2 TGTGCCAGCAGCGAGACTAGCGGGAGCACAGATACGCAGTATTTT CASSETSGSTDTQYF
TRBJ1-4 . TRBV28 TRBD1 TGTGCCAGCAGGTCCACGATACTTCCCGGGACAGGGTTAACGGAAAAACTGTTTTTT CASRSTILPGTGLTEKLFF
TRBJ2-3 . TRBV9 . TGTGCCAGCAGCCCACGGACTACCACAGATACGCAGTATTTT CASSPRTTTDTQYF
TRBJ1-2 . TRBV7-9 . TGTGCCAGCAGCTTCCCCGGGGGTGCCTATGGCTACACCTTC CASSFPGGAYGYTF
TRBJ1-2 . TRBV25-1 TRBD1 TGTGCCAGCAGTGTAACAGGGGGGAACTATGGCTACACCTTC CASSVTGGNYGYTF
TRBJ2-1 . TRBV4-2 TRBD2 TGTGCCAGCAGCCCTCGACTAGCGGGAGATGTGAATGAGCAGTTCTTC CASSPRLAGDVNEQFF
TRBJ2-7 . TRBV5-6 TRBD1 TGTGCCAGCAGCTGGAGGAGGCCAGGGGGTTACGAGCAGTACTTC CASSWRRPGGYEQYF
TRBJ2-2 . TRBV4-1 TRBD2 TGCGCCAGCCGCCCCGAATCCAGGACTAGCATCACCGGGGAGCTGTTTTTT CASRPESRTSITGELFF
TRBJ2-7 . TRBV29-1 TRBD1 TGCAGCGTTGAAGGGACAGGGTGGGACGAGCAGTACTTC CSVEGTGWDEQYF
TRBJ2-5 . TRBV9 TRBD2 TGTGCCAGCAGCGTAGGTAGCGGGAGGGCCCTGGAGACCCAGTACTTC CASSVGSGRALETQYF
TRBJ2-4 . TRBV18 TRBD2 TGTGCCAGCTCACCTGTACTAGCGGCGGTGGGCATTCAGTACTTC CASSPVLAAVGIQYF
TRBJ1-1 . TRBV5-6 . TGTGCCAGCAGCTTGCCTGGGGGACTCAACACTGAAGCTTTCTTT CASSLPGGLNTEAFF
TRBJ1-1 . TRBV18 TRBD1 TGTGCCAGCTCAACAGGGAACAGGGGCAAGGCGACTGAAGCTTTCTTT CASSTGNRGKATEAFF
TRBJ1-1 . TRBV2 . TGTGCCAGCAAGAGGGAGGGACAGAACACTGAAGCTTTCTTT CASKREGQNTEAFF
TRBJ1-6 few TRBV4-3 TRBD1 TGCGCCAGCAGCCAACCCAAGGGGGCTGATAATTCACCCCTCCACTTT CASSQPKGADNSPLHF
TRBJ2-5 . TRBV19 TRBD2 TGTGCCAGTAGTACCACGGCACCTTTAGCGGGGGAAGAGACCCAGTACTTC CASSTTAPLAGEETQYF
TRBJ1-1 . TRBV28 . TGTGCCAGCAGTTTTTCGGGCACTGAAGCTTTCTTT CASSFSGTEAFF
TRBJ1-1 few TRBV11-1 . TGTGCCAGCAGCTTACAATCACCGGGGTTGTTTGCTTTCTTT CASSLQSPGLFAFF
TRBJ1-5 . TRBV7-6 TRBD1 TGTGCCAGCAGCTTAGGGGCAGGGGGCAAGGATCAGCCCCAGCATTTT CASSLGAGGKDQPQHF
TRBJ1-2 . TRBV11-2 . TGTGCCAGCAGCCTCACAGGAGGGGGGGTGGATTATGGCTACACCTTC CASSLTGGGVDYGYTF
TRBJ1-1 . TRBV7-3 . TGTGCCAGCAGCGGGGGGGGGAAGGAAACTGAAGCTTTCTTT CASSGGGKETEAFF
TRBJ2-3 . TRBV7-9 TRBD1 TGTGCCAGCAACGAAGACAGGGACCTAGATACGCAGTATTTT CASNEDRDLDTQYF
TRBJ2-7 . TRBV27 TRBD1 TGTGCCAGCGGCCCCGGGACAGGAGCCTACGAGCAGTACTTC CASGPGTGAYEQYF